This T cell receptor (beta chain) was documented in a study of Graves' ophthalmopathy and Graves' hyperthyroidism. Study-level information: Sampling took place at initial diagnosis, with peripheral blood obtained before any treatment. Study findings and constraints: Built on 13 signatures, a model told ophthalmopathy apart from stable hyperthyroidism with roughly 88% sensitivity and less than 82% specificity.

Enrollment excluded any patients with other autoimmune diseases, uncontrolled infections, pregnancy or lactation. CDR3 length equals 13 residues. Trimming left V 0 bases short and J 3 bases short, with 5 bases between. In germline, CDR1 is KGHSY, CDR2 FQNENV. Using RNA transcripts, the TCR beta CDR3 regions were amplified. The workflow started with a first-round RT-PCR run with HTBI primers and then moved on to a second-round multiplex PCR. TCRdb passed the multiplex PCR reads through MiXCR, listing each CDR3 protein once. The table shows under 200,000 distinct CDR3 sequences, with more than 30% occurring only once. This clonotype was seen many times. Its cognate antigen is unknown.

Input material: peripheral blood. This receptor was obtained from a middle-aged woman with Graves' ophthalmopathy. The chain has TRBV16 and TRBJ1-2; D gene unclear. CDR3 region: CASSQSGDYGYTF. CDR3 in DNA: TGTGCCAGCAGCCAATCTGGGGACTATGGCTACACCTTC.